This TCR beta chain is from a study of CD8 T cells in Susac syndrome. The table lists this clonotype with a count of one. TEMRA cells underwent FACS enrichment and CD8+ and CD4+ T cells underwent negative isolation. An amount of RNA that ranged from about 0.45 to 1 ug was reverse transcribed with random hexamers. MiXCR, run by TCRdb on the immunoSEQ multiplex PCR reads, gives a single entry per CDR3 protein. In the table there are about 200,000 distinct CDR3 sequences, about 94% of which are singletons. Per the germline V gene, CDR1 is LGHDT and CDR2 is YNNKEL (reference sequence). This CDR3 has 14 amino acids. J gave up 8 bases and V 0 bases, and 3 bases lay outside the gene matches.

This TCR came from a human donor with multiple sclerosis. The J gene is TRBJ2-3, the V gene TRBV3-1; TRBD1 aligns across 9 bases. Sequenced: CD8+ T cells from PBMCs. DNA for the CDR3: TGTGCCAGCAGCCAAGAACAGGGGGCCTCTACGCAGTATTTT. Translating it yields CASSQEQGASTQYF.